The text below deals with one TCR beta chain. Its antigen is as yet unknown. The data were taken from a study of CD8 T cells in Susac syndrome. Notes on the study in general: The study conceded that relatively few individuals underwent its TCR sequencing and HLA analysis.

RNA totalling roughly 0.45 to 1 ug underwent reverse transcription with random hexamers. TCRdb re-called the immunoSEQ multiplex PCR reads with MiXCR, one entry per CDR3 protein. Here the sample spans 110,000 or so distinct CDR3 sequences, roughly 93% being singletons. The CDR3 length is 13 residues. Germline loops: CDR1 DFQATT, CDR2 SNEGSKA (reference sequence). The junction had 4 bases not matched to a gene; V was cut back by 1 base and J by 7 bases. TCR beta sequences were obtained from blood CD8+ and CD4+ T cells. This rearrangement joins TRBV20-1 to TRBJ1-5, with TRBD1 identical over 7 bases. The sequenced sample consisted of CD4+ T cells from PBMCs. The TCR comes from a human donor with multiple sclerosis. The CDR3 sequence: CSARATGEQPQHF. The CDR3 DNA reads TGCAGTGCTAGAGCCACAGGGGAACAGCCCCAGCATTTT.